Shown below are 6 T cell receptor beta chains from a single sample sequenced in a study of blood T cell repertoires in COVID-19 (TCRdb year 2020). The library relied on the immunoSEQ multiplex PCR assay. TCRdb obtained this table from immuneACCESS and retained in-frame rearrangements with V and J assigned. These tables miss some clones; where compared with another copy, unresolved V genes account for less than half of the shortfall, and the remainder is unexplained. The sample table records some 110,000 clones; roughly 79% of these occur just once. The top ten clones comprise roughly 10% of the sample. Sequenced input: peripheral blood. The receptor source for this set is a woman in her sixties or seventies with acute or convalescent COVID-19.

The rearrangement joins TRBV5-4 to TRBJ1-2, with D possibly being TRBD1 (6 bases). V lost 4 bases and J lost 3, with 16 bases in between. CDR3 size: 15 residues. Germline V gene sequence: CDR1 SGHNT, CDR2 YYREEE (reference sequence). CDR3 protein: CASSGTGRGDYGYTF. The CDR3, as DNA: TGTGCCAGCAGCGGTACAGGGAGAGGAGACTATGGCTACACCTTC.

The genes are TRBV15 and TRBJ2-5; D is undetermined. This CDR3 has 13 amino acids. Germline CDR1 LNHNV, CDR2 YYDKDF (reference sequence). Trimming removed 5 bases at V and 4 bases at J, with 11 bases between. CDR3 bases: TGTGCCACCAGCCCACGCCCCGGAGAGACCCAGTACTTC. This gives the protein CATSPRPGETQYF.

V usage is TRBV4-1 and J usage is TRBJ2-3; possible D gene TRBD2, 5 bases. Trimming left V 3 bases short and J 6 bases short, with 16 bases between. The CDR3 covers 15 residues. Germline loops: CDR1 MGHRA, CDR2 YSYEKL. CDR3 sequence (DNA): TGCGCCAGCAGCCACCCCAAAGCGGCCGGGGATACGCAGTATTTT. Translated, it gives CASSHPKAAGDTQYF.

The chain links TRBV7-9 to TRBJ1-6; 10 bases are shared with TRBD1. V lost 5 bases, J lost 12 bases, and 13 bases stayed unmatched. In germline, CDR1 is SEHNR, CDR2 FQNEAQ (reference sequence). CDR3 size: 16 residues. The CDR3 bases are TGTGCCAGCAGCGCTCCGGGACAGGGGAATGGTTTACCCCTCCACTTT. It specifies CASSAPGQGNGLPLHF.

This clone was found once. The rearrangement links TRBV5-1 to TRBJ2-5; 10 bases are shared with TRBD1. The V gene end was trimmed by 3 bases and the J gene end by 4 bases; junction bases not matched to a gene: 0. Germline V gene lookup returns CDR1 SGHRS and CDR2 YFSETQ. The CDR3 has 13 residues. Here the CDR3 DNA reads TGCGCCAGCAGCTGGACAGGGGGAGAGACCCAGTACTTC. Residues: CASSWTGGETQYF.

The gene calls are TRBV3-1 (or the pseudogene TRBV3-2) and TRBJ2-1, with TRBD2 identical over 11 bases. V was pared by 1 base and J by 10 bases, with 6 bases of the junction left unmatched. Germline V CDR1 and CDR2: LGHDT, YNNKEL (reference sequence). This CDR3 spans 15 amino acids. The DNA for the CDR3 is TGTGCCAGCAGCCAAGGAACTAGCGGGAGAGGAGAGCAGTTCTTC. Translation gives CASSQGTSGRGEQFF.